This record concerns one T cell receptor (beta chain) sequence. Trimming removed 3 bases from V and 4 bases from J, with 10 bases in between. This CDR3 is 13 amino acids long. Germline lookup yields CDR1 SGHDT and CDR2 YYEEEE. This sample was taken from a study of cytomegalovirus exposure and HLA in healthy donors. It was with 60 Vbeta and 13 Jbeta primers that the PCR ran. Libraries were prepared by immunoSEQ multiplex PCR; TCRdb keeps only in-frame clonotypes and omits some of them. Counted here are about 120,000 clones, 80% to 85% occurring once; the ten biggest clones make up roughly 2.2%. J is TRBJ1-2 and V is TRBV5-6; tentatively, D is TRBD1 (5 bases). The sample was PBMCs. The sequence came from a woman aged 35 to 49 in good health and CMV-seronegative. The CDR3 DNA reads TGTGCCAGCAGCTCGGGGGAAAGCTATGGCTACACCTTC. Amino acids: CASSSGESYGYTF. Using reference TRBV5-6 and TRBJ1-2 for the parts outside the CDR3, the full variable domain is DAGVTQSPTHLIKTRGQQVTLRCSPKSGHDTVSWYQQALGQGPQFIFQYYEEEERQRGNFPDRFSGHQFPNYSSELNVNALLLGDSALYLCASSSGESYGYTFGSGTRLTVV.